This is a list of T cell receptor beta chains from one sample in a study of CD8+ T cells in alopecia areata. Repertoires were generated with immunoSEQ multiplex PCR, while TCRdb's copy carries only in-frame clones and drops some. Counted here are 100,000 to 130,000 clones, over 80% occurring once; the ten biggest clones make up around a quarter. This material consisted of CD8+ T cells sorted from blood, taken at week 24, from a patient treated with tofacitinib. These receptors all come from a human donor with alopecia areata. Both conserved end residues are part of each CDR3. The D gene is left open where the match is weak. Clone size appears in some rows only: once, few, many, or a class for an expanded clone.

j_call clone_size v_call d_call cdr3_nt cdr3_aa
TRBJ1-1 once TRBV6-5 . TGTGCCAGCAGCCCGGACAGAATGCGGGCTTTCTTT CASSPDRMRAFF
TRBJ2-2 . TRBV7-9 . TGTGCCAGCAGCTTAGCCACCGGGGAGCTGTTTTTT CASSLATGELFF
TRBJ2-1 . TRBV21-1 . TGTGCCAGCAGCACCGGGACTAGCGGGGGGGCCGGGGACAATGAGCAGTTCTTC CASSTGTSGGAGDNEQFF
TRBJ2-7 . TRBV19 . TGTGCCAGTCAGGGGGGGAACGAGCAGTACTTC CASQGGNEQYF
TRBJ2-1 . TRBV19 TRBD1 TGTGCCAGTAGTTACAGGGGGCTCAATGAGCAGTTCTTC CASSYRGLNEQFF
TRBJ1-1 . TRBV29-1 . TGCAGCGTTGAGCGGGGAATGGGGGACACTGAAGCTTTCTTT CSVERGMGDTEAFF
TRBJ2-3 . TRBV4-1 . TGCGCCAGCAGCCAACCGCTAGATACGCAGTATTTT CASSQPLDTQYF
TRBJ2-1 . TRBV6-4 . TGTGCCAGCAGCCCGGGACAAAACTCCTACAATGAGCAGTTCTTC CASSPGQNSYNEQFF
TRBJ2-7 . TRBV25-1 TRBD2 TGTGCCAGCAGCGGCCTAGCGGGGCCCGTTTACGAGCAGTACTTC CASSGLAGPVYEQYF
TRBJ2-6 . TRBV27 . TGTGCCAGCAGTGGTTTTGGGGCCAACGTCCTGACTTTC CASSGFGANVLTF
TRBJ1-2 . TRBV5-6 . TGTGCCAGCAAGGGGCCTACTAACTATGGCTACACCTTC CASKGPTNYGYTF
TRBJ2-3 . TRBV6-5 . TGTGCCAGCAAAAGCGGCACAGATACGCAGTATTTT CASKSGTDTQYF
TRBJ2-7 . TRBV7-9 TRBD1 TGTGCCAGCAGCCCCGACAGGGTCGAGCAGTACTTC CASSPDRVEQYF
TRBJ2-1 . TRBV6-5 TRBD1 TGTGCCAGCAGCTACTCCGGGACAGGAACCTACAATGAGCAGTTCTTC CASSYSGTGTYNEQFF
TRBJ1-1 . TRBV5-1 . TGCGCCAGCAGCCGGACGGTGGCAAACGTTGAAGCTTTCTTT CASSRTVANVEAFF
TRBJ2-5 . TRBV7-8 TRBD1 TGTGCCAGCAGTTGGGACAGACCCTTACAAGAGACCCAGTACTTC CASSWDRPLQETQYF
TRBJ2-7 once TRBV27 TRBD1 TGTGCCAGCAGCTTTACCGGACAGGCCCACGAGCAGTACTTC CASSFTGQAHEQYF
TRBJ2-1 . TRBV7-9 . TGTGCCAGCAGCCCCACACTAAATGAGCAGTTCTTC CASSPTLNEQFF
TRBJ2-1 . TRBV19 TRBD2 TGTGCCAGTAGTTCTAGCGGGGGGGCCATGGATGAGCAGTTCTTC CASSSSGGAMDEQFF
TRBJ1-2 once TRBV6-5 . TGTGCCAGCAAGGGGGACATGGGCGGCTACACCTTC CASKGDMGGYTF
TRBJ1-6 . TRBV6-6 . TGTGCCAGCAGTTACGGGGAGTCACCCCTCCACTTT CASSYGESPLHF
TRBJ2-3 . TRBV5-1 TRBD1 TGCGCCAGCAGCCCAGGACAGGGGAGCGCAGATACGCAGTATTTT CASSPGQGSADTQYF
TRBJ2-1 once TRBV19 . TGTGCCAGTAGTGTTGCTGCGGGGAGTCACAATGAGCAGTTCTTC CASSVAAGSHNEQFF
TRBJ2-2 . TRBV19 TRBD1 TGTGCCAGTAGTAGGGGGACAGCTAACACCGGGGAGCTGTTTTTT CASSRGTANTGELFF
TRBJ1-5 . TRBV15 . TGTGCCACCAGCAGAGACATGGGGGACAATCAGCCCCAGCATTTT CATSRDMGDNQPQHF
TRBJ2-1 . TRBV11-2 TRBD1 TGTGCCAGCAGCTTTGAGGGGGCCTATCACAATGAGCAGTTCTTC CASSFEGAYHNEQFF
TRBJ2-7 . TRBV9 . TGTGCCAGCAGCGACCGAAGGGGACTCCTCTCCTACGAGCAGTACTTC CASSDRRGLLSYEQYF
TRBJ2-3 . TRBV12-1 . TGTGCCAGCAGTCCAAACGGACAGATAAGCACAGATACGCAGTATTTT CASSPNGQISTDTQYF
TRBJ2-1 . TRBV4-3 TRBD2 TGCGCCAGCAGCCAAGAGTCTAGCGGGGGAACCTACAATGAGCAGTTCTTC CASSQESSGGTYNEQFF
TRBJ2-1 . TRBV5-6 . TGTGCCAGCAGCTTGGGTCAGGGGTCCTACAATGAGCAGTTCTTC CASSLGQGSYNEQFF
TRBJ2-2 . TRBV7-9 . TGTGCCAGCACCGGGGACCTTGAGGCCGGGGAGCTGTTTTTT CASTGDLEAGELFF
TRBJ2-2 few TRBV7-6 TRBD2 TGTGCCAGCAGCTTACTAGCGGTGAACACCGGGGAGCTGTTTTTT CASSLLAVNTGELFF
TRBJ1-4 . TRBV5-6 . TGTGCCAGCAGCTTGGGGCAAGGTTACAAGACCAGGGTTTTT CASSLGQGYKTRVF
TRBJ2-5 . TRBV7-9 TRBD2 TGTGCCAGCAGCTTGTGGCTAGCGGGGCGCCAAGAGACCCAGTACTTC CASSLWLAGRQETQYF
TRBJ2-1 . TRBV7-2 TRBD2 TGTGCCAGCAGCGCGACTAGCGGGGGGAAGAATGAGCAGTTCTTC CASSATSGGKNEQFF
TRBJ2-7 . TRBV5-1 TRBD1 TGCGCCAGCAGCTTCGGGACAGGGACTAACGAGCAGTACTTC CASSFGTGTNEQYF
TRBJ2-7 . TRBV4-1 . TGCGCCAGCAGCCAAGCCTTCCGGGACGTGAGCTCCTACGAGCAGTACTTC CASSQAFRDVSSYEQYF
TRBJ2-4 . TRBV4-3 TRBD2 TGCGCCAGCAGCCAAGGATGGGGGACTAGCGGGGTACTAGCCAAAAACATTCAGTACTTC CASSQGWGTSGVLAKNIQYF
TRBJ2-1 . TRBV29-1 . TGCAGCGTTGAAAGTACGGTAGACAATGAGCAGTTCTTC CSVESTVDNEQFF
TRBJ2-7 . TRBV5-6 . TGTGCCAGCAGCTTGGGGGACTACGAGCAGTACTTC CASSLGDYEQYF
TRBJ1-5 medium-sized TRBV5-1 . TGCGCCAGCAGCTTAGGGACGCCCAATCAGCCCCAGCATTTT CASSLGTPNQPQHF
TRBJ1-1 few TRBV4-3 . TGCGCCAGCAGCCAAGACAAGGGCCCGAACACTGAAGCTTTCTTT CASSQDKGPNTEAFF
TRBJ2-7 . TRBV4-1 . TGCGCCAGCAGCCCCCTCGGACGGGGCTACGAGCAGTACTTC CASSPLGRGYEQYF
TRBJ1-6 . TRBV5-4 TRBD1 TGTGCCAGCAGCAGGGGACAGGGGGCCATGAATTCACCCCTCCACTTT CASSRGQGAMNSPLHF
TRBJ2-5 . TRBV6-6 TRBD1 TGTGCCAGCAGCTCAACTTTGGACAGGGTGATGGAGACCCAGTACTTC CASSSTLDRVMETQYF
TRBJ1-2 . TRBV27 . TGTGCCAGCAGTTTACGCCCAGACACCCTAGGCTACACCTTC CASSLRPDTLGYTF
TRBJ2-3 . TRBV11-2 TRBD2 TGTGCCAGCAGCCACCGGGCTAGCGGGATTGCAGATACGCAGTATTTT CASSHRASGIADTQYF